The clone carrying this T cell receptor (beta chain) turned up a few times. All patients picked for sequencing had shown, by flow cytometry, an expansion of CD8+CD57+ cells. Profiling of TCR beta VDJ combinations and CDR3 sequences used genomic DNA as template. One entry per CDR3 protein, called by TCRdb with MiXCR from the reads. The repertoire holds about 180,000 distinct CDR3 sequences, around half seen once, with about 1.2% in the top ten. Per the germline V gene, CDR1 is MGHDK and CDR2 is SYGVNS. The V gene lost 1 base and the J gene lost 0 bases, with 5 bases spanning the gap. The CDR3 extends over 14 amino acids. The data stem from a study of CD8+CD57+ T cells in acquired aplastic anemia.

Sequencing input: sorted CD4+, CD8+, or CD8+CD57+ T cells (not recorded which) from PBMCs. This sequence originates from a human donor with aplastic anemia. The chain carries TRBV25-1 and TRBJ2-3, with D possibly TRBD1 on 5 matching bases. In DNA, the CDR3 is TGTGCCAGCAGTGAATGGGGCAGCACAGATACGCAGTATTTT. Amino acids: CASSEWGSTDTQYF.